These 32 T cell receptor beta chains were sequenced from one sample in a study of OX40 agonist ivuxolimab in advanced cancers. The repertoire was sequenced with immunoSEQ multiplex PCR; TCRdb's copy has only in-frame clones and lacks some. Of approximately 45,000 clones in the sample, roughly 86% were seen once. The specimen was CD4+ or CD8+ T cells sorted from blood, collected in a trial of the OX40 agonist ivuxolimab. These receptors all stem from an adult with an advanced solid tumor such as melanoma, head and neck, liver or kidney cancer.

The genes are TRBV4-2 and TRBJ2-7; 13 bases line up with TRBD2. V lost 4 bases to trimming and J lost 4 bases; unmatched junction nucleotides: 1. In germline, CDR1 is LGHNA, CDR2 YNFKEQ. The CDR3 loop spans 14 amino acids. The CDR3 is CASSLGLAGYEQYF. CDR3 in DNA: TGTGCCAGCAGCCTGGGACTAGCGGGGTACGAGCAGTACTTC.

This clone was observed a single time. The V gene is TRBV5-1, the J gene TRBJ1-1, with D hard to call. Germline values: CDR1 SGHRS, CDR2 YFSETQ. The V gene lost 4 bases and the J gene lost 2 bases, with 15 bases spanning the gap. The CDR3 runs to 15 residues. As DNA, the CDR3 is TGCGCCAGCAGCCCAGCGTGGAGGAGAAACACTGAAGCTTTCTTT. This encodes CASSPAWRRNTEAFF.

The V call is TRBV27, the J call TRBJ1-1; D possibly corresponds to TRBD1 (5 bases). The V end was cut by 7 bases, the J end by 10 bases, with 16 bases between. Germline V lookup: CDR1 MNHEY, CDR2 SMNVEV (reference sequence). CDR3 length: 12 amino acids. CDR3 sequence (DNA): TGTGCCAGCAAAGGGTTGGGGGTACTAGCTTTCTTT. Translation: CASKGLGVLAFF.

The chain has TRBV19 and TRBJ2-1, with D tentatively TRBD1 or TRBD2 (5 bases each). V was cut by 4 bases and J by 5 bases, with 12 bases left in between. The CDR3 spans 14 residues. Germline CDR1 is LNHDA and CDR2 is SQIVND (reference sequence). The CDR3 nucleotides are TGTGCCAGTAGTAAATCCGGGGCCGACAATGAGCAGTTCTTC. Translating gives CASSKSGADNEQFF.

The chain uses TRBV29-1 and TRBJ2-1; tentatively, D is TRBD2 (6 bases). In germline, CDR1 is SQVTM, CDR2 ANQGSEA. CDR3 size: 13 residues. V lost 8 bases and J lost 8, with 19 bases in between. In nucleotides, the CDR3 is TGCAGCTTCCGAACGGGAGTTTACCATGAGCAGTTCTTC. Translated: CSFRTGVYHEQFF.

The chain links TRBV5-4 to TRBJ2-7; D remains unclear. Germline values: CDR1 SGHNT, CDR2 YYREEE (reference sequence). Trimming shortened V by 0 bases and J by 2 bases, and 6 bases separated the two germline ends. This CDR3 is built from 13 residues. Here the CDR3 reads CASSLEPAYEQYF. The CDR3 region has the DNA TGTGCCAGCAGCTTGGAACCCGCCTACGAGCAGTACTTC.

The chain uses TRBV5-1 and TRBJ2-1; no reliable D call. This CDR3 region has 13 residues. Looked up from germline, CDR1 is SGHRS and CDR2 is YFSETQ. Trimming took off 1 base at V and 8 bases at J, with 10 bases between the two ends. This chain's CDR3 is CASSLQSRHEQFF. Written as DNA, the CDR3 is TGCGCCAGCAGCTTGCAGTCTAGGCATGAGCAGTTCTTC.

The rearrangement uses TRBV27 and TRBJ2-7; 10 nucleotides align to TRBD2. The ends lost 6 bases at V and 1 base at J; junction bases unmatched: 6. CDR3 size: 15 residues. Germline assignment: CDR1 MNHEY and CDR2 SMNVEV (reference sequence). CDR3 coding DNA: TGTGCCAGCAGCTCTAGCGGGAGTGCTTCCTACGAGCAGTACTTC. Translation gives CASSSSGSASYEQYF.

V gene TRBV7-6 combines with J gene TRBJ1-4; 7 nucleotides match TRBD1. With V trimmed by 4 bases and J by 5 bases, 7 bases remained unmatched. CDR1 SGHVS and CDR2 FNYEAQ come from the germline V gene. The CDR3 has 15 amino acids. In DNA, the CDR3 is TGTGCCAGCAGCTCCCTTGCAGGGGGAAATGAAAAACTGTTTTTT. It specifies CASSSLAGGNEKLFF.

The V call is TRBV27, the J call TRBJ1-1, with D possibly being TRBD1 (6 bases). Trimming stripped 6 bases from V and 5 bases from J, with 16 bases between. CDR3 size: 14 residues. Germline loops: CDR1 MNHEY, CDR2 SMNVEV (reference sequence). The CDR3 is CASSRTYRETEAFF. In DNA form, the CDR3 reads TGTGCCAGCAGCCGGACGTACAGGGAGACTGAAGCTTTCTTT.

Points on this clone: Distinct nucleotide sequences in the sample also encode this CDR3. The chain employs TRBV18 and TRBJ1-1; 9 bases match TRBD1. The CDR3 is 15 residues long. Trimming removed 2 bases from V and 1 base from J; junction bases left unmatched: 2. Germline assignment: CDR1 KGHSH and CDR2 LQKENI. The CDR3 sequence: CASSPVDRGNTEAFF. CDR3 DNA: TGTGCCAGCTCACCAGTGGACAGGGGGAACACTGAAGCTTTCTTT.

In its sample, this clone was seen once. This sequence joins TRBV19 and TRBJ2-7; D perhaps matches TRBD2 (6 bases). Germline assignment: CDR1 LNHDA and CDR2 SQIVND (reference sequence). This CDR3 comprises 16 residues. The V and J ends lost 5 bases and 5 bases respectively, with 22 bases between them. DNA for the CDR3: TGTGCCAGTAGTGGGGGACTCTTTTCATCTAAGAACGAGCAGTACTTC. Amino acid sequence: CASSGGLFSSKNEQYF.

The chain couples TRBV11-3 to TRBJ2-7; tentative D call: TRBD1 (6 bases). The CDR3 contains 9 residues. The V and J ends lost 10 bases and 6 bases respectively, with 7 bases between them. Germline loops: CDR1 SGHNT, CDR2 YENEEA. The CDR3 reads CAIRGEQYF. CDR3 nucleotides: TGTGCCATCAGGGGCGAGCAGTACTTC.

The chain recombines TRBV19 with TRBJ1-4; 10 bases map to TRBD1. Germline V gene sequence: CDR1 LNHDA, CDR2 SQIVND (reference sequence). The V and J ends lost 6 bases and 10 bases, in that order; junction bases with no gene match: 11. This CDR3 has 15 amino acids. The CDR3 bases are TGTGCCAGTAGCCTCCAGGGACAGGGGCGAGGAAAACTGTTTTTT. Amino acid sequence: CASSLQGQGRGKLFF.

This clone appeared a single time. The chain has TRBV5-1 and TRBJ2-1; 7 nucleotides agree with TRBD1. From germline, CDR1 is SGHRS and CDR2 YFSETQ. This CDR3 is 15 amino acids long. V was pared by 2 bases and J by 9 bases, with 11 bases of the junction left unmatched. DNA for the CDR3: TGCGCCAGCAGCTTATTGGGACAGCCGAAGGGTGAGCAGTTCTTC. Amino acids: CASSLLGQPKGEQFF.

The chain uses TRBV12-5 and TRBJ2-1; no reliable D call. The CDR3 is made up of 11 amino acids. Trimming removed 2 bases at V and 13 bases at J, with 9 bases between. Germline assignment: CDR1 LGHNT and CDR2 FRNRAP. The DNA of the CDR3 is TGTGCTAGTGGTTTGCAGCTCTCCCAGTTCTTC. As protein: CASGLQLSQFF.

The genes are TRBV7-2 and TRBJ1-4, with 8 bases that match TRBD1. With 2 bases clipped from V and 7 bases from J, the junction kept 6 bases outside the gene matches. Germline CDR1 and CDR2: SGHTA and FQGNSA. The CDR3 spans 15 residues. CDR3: CASSLQGAEGEKLFF. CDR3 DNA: TGTGCCAGCAGCTTACAGGGGGCAGAGGGTGAAAAACTGTTTTTT. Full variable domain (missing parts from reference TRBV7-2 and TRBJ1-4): GAGVSQSPSNKVTEKGKDVELRCDPISGHTALYWYRQSLGQGLEFLIYFQGNSAPDKSGLPSDRFSAERTGGSVSTLTIQRTQQEDSAVYLCASSLQGAEGEKLFFGSGTQLSVL.

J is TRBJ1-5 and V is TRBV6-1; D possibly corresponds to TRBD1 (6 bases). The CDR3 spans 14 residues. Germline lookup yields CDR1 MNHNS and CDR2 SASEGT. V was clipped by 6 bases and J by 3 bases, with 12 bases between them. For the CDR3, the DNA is TGTGCCAGCAGCACCCCAGGGGACAATCAGCCCCAGCATTTT. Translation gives CASSTPGDNQPQHF.

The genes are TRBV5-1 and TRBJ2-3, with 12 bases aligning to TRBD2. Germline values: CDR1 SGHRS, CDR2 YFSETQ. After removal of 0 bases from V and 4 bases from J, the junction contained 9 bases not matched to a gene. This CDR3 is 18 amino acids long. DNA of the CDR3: TGCGCCAGCAGCTTGGGGCTGACTAGCGGGAGATCATCAGATACGCAGTATTTT. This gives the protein CASSLGLTSGRSSDTQYF.

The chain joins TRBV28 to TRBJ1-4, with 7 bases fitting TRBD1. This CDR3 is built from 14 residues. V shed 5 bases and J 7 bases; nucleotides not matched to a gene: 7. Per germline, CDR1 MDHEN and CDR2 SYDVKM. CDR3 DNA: TGTGCCAGCAGTAGGGGACAGCGACGTGAAAAACTGTTTTTT. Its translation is CASSRGQRREKLFF.

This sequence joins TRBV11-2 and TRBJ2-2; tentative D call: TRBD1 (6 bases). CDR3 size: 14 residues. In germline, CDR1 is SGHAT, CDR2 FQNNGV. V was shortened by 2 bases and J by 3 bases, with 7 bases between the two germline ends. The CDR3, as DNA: TGTGCCAGCAGCTTACAGGGGCACACCGGGGAGCTGTTTTTT. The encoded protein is CASSLQGHTGELFF.

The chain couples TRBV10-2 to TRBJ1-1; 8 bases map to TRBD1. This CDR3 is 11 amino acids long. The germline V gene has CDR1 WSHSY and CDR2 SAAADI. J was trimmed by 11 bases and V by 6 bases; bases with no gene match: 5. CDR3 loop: CASRGGTGAFF. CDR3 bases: TGCGCCAGCAGGGGGGGGACAGGTGCTTTCTTT.

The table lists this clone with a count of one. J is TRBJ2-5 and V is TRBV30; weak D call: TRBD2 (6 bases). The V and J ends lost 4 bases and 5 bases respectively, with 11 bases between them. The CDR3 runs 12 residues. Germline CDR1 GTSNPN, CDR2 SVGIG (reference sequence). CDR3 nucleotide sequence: TGTGCCTGGACGGGGGTTGTGGAGACCCAGTACTTC. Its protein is CAWTGVVETQYF.

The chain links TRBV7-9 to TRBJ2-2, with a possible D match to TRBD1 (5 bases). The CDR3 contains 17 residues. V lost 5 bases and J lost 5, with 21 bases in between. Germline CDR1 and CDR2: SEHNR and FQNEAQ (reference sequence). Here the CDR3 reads CASSRLVLGAGTGELFF. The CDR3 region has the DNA TGTGCCAGCAGCCGCTTAGTCCTAGGCGCAGGGACCGGGGAGCTGTTTTTT. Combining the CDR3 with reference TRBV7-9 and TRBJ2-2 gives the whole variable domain DTGVSQNPRHKITKRGQNVTFRCDPISEHNRLYWYRQTLGQGPEFLTYFQNEAQLEKSRLLSDRFSAERPKGSFSTLEIQRTEQGDSAMYLCASSRLVLGAGTGELFFGEGSRLTVL.

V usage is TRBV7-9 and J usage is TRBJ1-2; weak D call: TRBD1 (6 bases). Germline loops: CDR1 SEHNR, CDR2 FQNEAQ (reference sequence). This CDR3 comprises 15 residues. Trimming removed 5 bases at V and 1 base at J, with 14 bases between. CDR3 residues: CASSSGTTINYGYTF. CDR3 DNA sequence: TGTGCCAGCAGCAGCGGGACAACAATTAACTATGGCTACACCTTC.

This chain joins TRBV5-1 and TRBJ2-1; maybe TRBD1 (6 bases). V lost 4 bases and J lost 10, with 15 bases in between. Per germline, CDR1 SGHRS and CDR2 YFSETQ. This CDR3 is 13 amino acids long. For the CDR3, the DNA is TGCGCCAGCAGCCCCCAACAGGGTAGCGAGCAGTTCTTC. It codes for CASSPQQGSEQFF. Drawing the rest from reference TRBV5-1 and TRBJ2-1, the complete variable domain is KAGVTQTPRYLIKTRGQQVTLSCSPISGHRSVSWYQQTPGQGLQFLFEYFSETQRNKGNFPGRFSGRQFSNSRSEMNVSTLELGDSALYLCASSPQQGSEQFFGPGTRLTVL.

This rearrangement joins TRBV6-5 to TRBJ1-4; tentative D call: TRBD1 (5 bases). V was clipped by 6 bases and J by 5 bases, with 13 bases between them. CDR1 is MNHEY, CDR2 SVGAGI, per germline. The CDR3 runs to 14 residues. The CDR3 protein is CASRFREGNEKLFF. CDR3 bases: TGTGCCAGCAGATTCCGGGAGGGGAATGAAAAACTGTTTTTT.

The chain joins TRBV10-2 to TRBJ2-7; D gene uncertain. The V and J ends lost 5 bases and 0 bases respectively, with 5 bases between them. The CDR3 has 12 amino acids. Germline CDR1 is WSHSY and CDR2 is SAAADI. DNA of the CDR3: TGCGCCAGCAGTTCTTTCTCCTACGAGCAGTACTTC. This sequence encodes CASSSFSYEQYF.

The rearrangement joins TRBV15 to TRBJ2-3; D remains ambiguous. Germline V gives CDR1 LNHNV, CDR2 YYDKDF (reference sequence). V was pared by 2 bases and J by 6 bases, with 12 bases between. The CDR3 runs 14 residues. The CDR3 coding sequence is TGTGCCACCAGCAGAATCTTAGGTCGGGATACGCAGTATTTT. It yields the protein CATSRILGRDTQYF.

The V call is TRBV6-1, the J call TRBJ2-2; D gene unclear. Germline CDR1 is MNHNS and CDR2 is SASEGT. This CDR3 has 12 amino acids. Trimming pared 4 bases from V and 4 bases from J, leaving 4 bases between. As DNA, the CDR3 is TGTGCCAGCAGTGTAAGCACCGGGGAGCTGTTTTTT. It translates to CASSVSTGELFF.

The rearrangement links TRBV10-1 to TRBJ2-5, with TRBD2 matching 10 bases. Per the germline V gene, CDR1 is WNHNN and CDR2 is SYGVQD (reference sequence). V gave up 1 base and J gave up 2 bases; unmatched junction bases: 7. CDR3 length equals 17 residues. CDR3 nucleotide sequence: TGCGCCAGCAGTGAGTTTTCGGCTAGCGGGAGACAAGAGACCCAGTACTTC. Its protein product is CASSEFSASGRQETQYF.

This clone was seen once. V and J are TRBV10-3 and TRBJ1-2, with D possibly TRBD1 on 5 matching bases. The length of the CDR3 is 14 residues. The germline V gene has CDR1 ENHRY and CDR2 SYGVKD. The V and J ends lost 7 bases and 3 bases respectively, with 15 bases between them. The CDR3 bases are TGTGCCATCAAGGCGGACGAAGGGGACTATGGCTACACCTTC. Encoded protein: CAIKADEGDYGYTF.